This TCR beta chain appears in the sequencing data of a study of shared clonotypes between healthy human individuals. Sequencing used immunoSEQ multiplex PCR; TCRdb keeps in-frame clones, though not all of them. The table includes about 2.3 million clones, 80% to 95% detected once. This CDR3 has 11 amino acids. The germline gives CDR1 MNHEY, CDR2 SMNVEV (reference sequence). With 5 bases removed from V and 4 bases from J, the gap between germline ends came to 6 bases. The rearrangement links TRBV27 to TRBJ2-7; D remains ambiguous. The clonotype comes from a man aged 18 to 35 in good health. Some clones in this sample may be carry-over from other donors' samples. Sequenced material: naive CD4+ T cells from PBMCs. Subset denoted: CD45RA+ positively selected. CDR3 sequence (DNA): TGTGCCAGCAGTGTGGGATACGAGCAGTACTTC. Amino acid sequence: CASSVGYEQYF.